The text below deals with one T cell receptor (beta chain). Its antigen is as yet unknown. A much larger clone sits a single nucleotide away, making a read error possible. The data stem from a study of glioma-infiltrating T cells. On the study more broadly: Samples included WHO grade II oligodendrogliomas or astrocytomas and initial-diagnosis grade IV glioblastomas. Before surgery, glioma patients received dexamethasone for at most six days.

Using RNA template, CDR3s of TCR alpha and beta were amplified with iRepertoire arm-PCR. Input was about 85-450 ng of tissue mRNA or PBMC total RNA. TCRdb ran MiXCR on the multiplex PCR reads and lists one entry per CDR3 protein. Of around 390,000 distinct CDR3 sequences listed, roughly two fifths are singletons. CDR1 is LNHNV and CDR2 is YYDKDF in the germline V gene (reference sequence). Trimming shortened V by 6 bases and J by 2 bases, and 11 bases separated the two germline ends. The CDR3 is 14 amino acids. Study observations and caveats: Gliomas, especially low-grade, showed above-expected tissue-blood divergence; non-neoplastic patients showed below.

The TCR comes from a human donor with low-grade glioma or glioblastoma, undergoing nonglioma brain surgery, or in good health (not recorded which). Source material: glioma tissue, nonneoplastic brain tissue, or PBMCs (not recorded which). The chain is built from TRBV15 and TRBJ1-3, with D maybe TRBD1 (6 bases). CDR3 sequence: CATRGGTAGNTIYF. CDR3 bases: TGTGCCACCAGAGGGGGGACGGCTGGAAACACCATATATTTT. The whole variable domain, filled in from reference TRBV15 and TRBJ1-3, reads DAMVIQNPRYQVTQFGKPVTLSCSQTLNHNVMYWYQQKSSQAPKLLFHYYDKDFNNEADTPDNFQSRRPNTSFCFLDIRSPGLGDTAMYLCATRGGTAGNTIYFGEGSWLTVV.